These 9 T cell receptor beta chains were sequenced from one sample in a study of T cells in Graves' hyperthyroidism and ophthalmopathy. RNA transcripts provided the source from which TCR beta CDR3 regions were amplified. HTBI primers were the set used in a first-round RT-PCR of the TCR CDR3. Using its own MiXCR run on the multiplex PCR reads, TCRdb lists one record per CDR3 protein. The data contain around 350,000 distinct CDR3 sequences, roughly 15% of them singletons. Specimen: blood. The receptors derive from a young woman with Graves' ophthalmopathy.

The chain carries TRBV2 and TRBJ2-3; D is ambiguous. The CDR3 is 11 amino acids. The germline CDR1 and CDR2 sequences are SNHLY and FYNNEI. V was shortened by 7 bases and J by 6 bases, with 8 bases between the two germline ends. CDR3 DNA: TGTGCCAGCAATAATATGGATACGCAGTATTTT. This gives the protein CASNNMDTQYF.

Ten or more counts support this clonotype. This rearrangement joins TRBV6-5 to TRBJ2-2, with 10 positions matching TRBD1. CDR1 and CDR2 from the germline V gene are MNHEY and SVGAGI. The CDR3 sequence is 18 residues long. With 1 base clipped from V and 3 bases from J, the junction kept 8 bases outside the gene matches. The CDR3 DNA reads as TGTGCCAGCAGTTACTTTTCGGGGGGACAGGGGTACACCGGGGAGCTGTTTTTT. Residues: CASSYFSGGQGYTGELFF.

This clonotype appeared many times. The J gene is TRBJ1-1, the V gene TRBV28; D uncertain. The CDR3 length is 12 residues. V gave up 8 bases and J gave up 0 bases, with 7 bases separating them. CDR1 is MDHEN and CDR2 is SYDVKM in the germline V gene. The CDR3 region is CASWVLNTEAFF. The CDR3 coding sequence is TGTGCCAGCTGGGTCTTGAACACTGAAGCTTTCTTT. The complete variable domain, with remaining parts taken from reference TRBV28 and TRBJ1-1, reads DVKVTQSSRYLVKRTGEKVFLECVQDMDHENMFWYRQDPGLGLRLIYFSYDVKMKEKGDIPEGYSVSREKKERFSLILESASTNQTSMYLCASWVLNTEAFFGQGTRLTVV.

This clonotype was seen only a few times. CDR3 nucleotide sequence: TGTGCCAGTAGTATAGTTGGGGGGCCTAAGCCCCAGCATTTT. This codes for CASSIVGGPKPQHF. The gene calls are TRBV19 and TRBJ1-5; D is perhaps TRBD1 (6 bases). The CDR3 is 14 residues long. Per the germline V gene, CDR1 is LNHDA and CDR2 is SQIVND (reference sequence). V was trimmed by 1 base and J by 8 bases, leaving 12 bases between them.

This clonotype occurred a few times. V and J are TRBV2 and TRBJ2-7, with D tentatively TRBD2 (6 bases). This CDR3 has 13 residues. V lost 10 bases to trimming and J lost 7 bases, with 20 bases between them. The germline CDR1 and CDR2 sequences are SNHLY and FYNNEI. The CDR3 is CATITGELREQYF. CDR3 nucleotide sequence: TGTGCCACCATAACGGGAGAACTGAGGGAGCAGTACTTC.

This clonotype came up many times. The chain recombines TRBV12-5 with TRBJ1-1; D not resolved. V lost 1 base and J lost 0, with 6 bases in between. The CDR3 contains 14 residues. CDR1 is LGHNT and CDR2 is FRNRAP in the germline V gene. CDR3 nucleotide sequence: TGTGCTAGTGGTTTGGGATCCATGAACACTGAAGCTTTCTTT. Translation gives CASGLGSMNTEAFF.

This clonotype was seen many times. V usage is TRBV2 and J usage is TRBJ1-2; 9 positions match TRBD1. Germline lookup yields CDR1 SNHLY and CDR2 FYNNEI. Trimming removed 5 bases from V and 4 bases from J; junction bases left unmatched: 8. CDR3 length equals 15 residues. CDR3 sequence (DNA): TGTGCCAGCAGTAGAACAGGGGGCGCAGTCTATGGCTACACCTTC. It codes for CASSRTGGAVYGYTF.

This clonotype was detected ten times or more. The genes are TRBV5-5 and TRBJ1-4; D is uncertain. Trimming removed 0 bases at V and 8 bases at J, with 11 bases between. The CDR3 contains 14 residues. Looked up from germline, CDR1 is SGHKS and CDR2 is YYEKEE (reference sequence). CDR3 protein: CASSLVPMGEKLFF. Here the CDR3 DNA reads TGTGCCAGCAGCTTGGTACCTATGGGGGAAAAACTGTTTTTT. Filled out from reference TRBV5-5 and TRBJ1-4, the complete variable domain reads DAGVTQSPTHLIKTRGQQVTLRCSPISGHKSVSWYQQVLGQGPQFIFQYYEKEERGRGNFPDRFSARQFPNYSSELNVNALLLGDSALYLCASSLVPMGEKLFFGSGTQLSVL.

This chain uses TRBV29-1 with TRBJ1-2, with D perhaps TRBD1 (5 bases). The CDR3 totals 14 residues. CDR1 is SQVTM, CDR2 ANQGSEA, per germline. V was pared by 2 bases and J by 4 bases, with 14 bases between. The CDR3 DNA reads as TGCAGCGTTGAACCCAGGGTAGCCCCCTATGGCTACACCTTC. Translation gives CSVEPRVAPYGYTF.